The rows below give T cell receptor beta chains drawn from one sample of a study of T cell repertoires in cytomegalovirus infection. The antigens for these receptors are not known. MiXCR was run by TCRdb on the reads, yielding one entry per CDR3 protein. The sample has about 220,000 distinct CDR3 sequences, 35% to 45% seen once. The source was CD8+ T cells from cultured PBMCs, collected from culture after CMV antigen stimulation. The receptors derive from a human donor in good health (CMV status not recorded). Some clones in this sample may be carry-over from other donors' samples. Each CDR3 is given with its conserved first and last residue. A D gene is named only where the DNA matches it firmly. Some rows mark clone size as missing; the rest say once, few, many or name a class of expanded clone.

d_call: NA; j_call: TRBJ2-2; clone_size: few; v_call: TRBV6-1; cdr3_nt: TGTGCCAGCAGTGAAGTCGTTTCGAACACCGGGGAGCTGTTTTTT; cdr3_aa: CASSEVVSNTGELFF
d_call: NA; j_call: TRBJ1-1; clone_size: NA; v_call: TRBV6-1; cdr3_nt: TGTGCCAGCCTGCCTAGCGGCACTGAAGCTTTCTTT; cdr3_aa: CASLPSGTEAFF
d_call: NA; j_call: TRBJ2-1; clone_size: few; v_call: TRBV7-6; cdr3_nt: TGTGCCAGCAGTGGGGACACGCCGGTGGCGGAGCAGTTCTTC; cdr3_aa: CASSGDTPVAEQFF
d_call: NA; j_call: TRBJ2-1; clone_size: few; v_call: TRBV7-2; cdr3_nt: TGTGCCAGCAGCTTAGTGCCAGTCCCTGACAATGAGCAGTTCTTC; cdr3_aa: CASSLVPVPDNEQFF
d_call: TRBD2; j_call: TRBJ2-5; clone_size: NA; v_call: TRBV27; cdr3_nt: TGTGCCAGCAGTACAGAGCGCGGGGGATGGCGCGAGACCCAGTACTTC; cdr3_aa: CASSTERGGWRETQYF
d_call: NA; j_call: TRBJ1-5; clone_size: NA; v_call: TRBV28; cdr3_nt: TGTGCCAGCAGTTTAGACGGTTACAGGGGCAATCAGCCCCAGCATTTT; cdr3_aa: CASSLDGYRGNQPQHF
d_call: TRBD1; j_call: TRBJ1-2; clone_size: NA; v_call: TRBV9; cdr3_nt: TGTGCCAGCAGCGCAAGGGACAGGGGGGTTGGTGGCTACACCTTC; cdr3_aa: CASSARDRGVGGYTF
d_call: TRBD1; j_call: TRBJ2-7; clone_size: few; v_call: TRBV7-9; cdr3_nt: TGTGCCAGCAGCGCCGGGACAGGGACCTACGAGCAGTACTTC; cdr3_aa: CASSAGTGTYEQYF
d_call: NA; j_call: TRBJ2-4; clone_size: few; v_call: TRBV7-8; cdr3_nt: TGTGCCAGCAGCACACGGACTGTAGCCAAAAACATTCAGTACTTC; cdr3_aa: CASSTRTVAKNIQYF
d_call: NA; j_call: TRBJ1-1; clone_size: NA; v_call: TRBV19; cdr3_nt: TGTGCCAGTAGTATAGATCTTGGGACGGGCACTGAAGCTTTCTTT; cdr3_aa: CASSIDLGTGTEAFF
d_call: TRBD2; j_call: TRBJ2-1; clone_size: NA; v_call: TRBV12-5; cdr3_nt: TGTGCTAGTGGAAGTAGCGGGAGCAATGAGCAGTTCTTC; cdr3_aa: CASGSSGSNEQFF
d_call: TRBD1; j_call: TRBJ1-2; clone_size: NA; v_call: TRBV7-9; cdr3_nt: TGTGCCAGCAGCTTAGGGGGACAGGGTCGAAGCTATGGCTACACCTTC; cdr3_aa: CASSLGGQGRSYGYTF
d_call: NA; j_call: TRBJ2-7; clone_size: NA; v_call: TRBV24-1; cdr3_nt: TGTGCCACCAGTGATTTGTTTAACCACCTTCCCTTC; cdr3_aa: CATSDLFNHLPF
d_call: NA; j_call: TRBJ2-3; clone_size: few; v_call: TRBV2; cdr3_nt: TGTGCCAGCCTAGGTAGGACACGGACGCAGTATTTT; cdr3_aa: CASLGRTRTQYF
d_call: NA; j_call: TRBJ2-7; clone_size: NA; v_call: TRBV20-1; cdr3_nt: TGCAGTGCTAGTATGCGTGGCTACGAGCAGTACTTC; cdr3_aa: CSASMRGYEQYF
d_call: NA; j_call: TRBJ1-1; clone_size: NA; v_call: TRBV6-1; cdr3_nt: TGTGCCAGCAGTGAACCGAACACTGAAGCTTTCTTT; cdr3_aa: CASSEPNTEAFF
d_call: NA; j_call: TRBJ2-7; clone_size: NA; v_call: TRBV7-8; cdr3_nt: TGTGCCAGCAGCTTAGCGTTGAGCGTCTCCTACGAGCAGTACTTC; cdr3_aa: CASSLALSVSYEQYF
d_call: NA; j_call: TRBJ1-2; clone_size: NA; v_call: TRBV27; cdr3_nt: TGTGCCAGCAGTTCCGTAGCGAGCGATGGCTACACCTTC; cdr3_aa: CASSSVASDGYTF
d_call: NA; j_call: TRBJ2-7; clone_size: many; v_call: TRBV18; cdr3_nt: TGTGCCAGCTCACCCTCACCCTACGAGCAGTACTTC; cdr3_aa: CASSPSPYEQYF
d_call: NA; j_call: TRBJ2-5; clone_size: few; v_call: TRBV6-1; cdr3_nt: TGTGCCAGCAGTGAAACGAGGGGGAAAGAGACCCAGTACTTC; cdr3_aa: CASSETRGKETQYF
d_call: TRBD1; j_call: TRBJ1-2; clone_size: NA; v_call: TRBV10-3; cdr3_nt: TGTGCCATCAGTGAGTCGACGGGCACAGGGGGATCCTTC; cdr3_aa: CAISESTGTGGSF
d_call: NA; j_call: TRBJ1-1; clone_size: few; v_call: TRBV7-4; cdr3_nt: TGTGCCAGCAGCTCCGCGGACAGACAGAACACTGAAGCTTTCTTT; cdr3_aa: CASSSADRQNTEAFF
d_call: TRBD2; j_call: TRBJ2-5; clone_size: NA; v_call: TRBV28; cdr3_nt: TGTGCCAGCAGTTTATTTGGCGGGAGCCTAGAGACCCAGTACTTC; cdr3_aa: CASSLFGGSLETQYF
d_call: NA; j_call: TRBJ2-3; clone_size: NA; v_call: TRBV2; cdr3_nt: TGTGCCAGCAAAAAAGAATCATTCCCGGATACGCAGTATTTT; cdr3_aa: CASKKESFPDTQYF
d_call: NA; j_call: TRBJ1-2; clone_size: NA; v_call: TRBV29-1; cdr3_nt: TGCAGCGTTGAAGAGGAAGTTACTAACTATGGCTACACCTTC; cdr3_aa: CSVEEEVTNYGYTF